The entry that follows covers one T cell receptor (beta chain) sequence. The antigen remains undetermined. This entry comes from a study of T cell responses to AZD1222 COVID-19 vaccine. Study-level points and caveats: The donors showed a predominance of white British ancestry and of females, with possible underestimation of clonal diversity. Reports indicate that nearly half of spike-specific TCRs are directed at unmutated variant regions.

TCRdb keeps only in-frame clones here, not all; method: immunoSEQ multiplex PCR. The sample has more than 90,000 clones; roughly 86% are singletons. Second doses at about 4 or about 12 weeks were pooled. CDR3 length: 13 amino acids. Trimming took 3 bases from V and 8 from J, leaving 13 bases between them. The germline CDR1 and CDR2 sequences are MNHEY and SMNVEV (reference sequence). The source is an adult who received the AZD1222 COVID-19 vaccine. Source: peripheral blood, taken 28 days after the second AZD1222 dose. The chain combines TRBV27 with TRBJ1-2, with D perhaps matching TRBD1 (5 bases). Here the CDR3 DNA reads TGTGCCAGCAGTTTTAATCGGGGCCACGGCTACACCTTC. It codes for CASSFNRGHGYTF.